This TCR beta chain was documented in a study of cytomegalovirus exposure and HLA in healthy donors. Study results and limitations: According to a later analysis, TCR clusters from the first cohort tended to co-occur in the 110 or so validation repertoires.

Data came from immunoSEQ multiplex PCR; TCRdb stores just in-frame clones and leaves some out. The table includes roughly 150,000 clones, approximately 88% detected once. Regarding this clone: Its target is unknown.

Germline V lookup: CDR1 SGHAT, CDR2 FQNNGV. The V end lost 5 bases, the J end lost 4 bases, and 15 bases lay between the germline ends. This CDR3 is 15 amino acids long. The rearrangement links TRBV11-2 to TRBJ2-1; perhaps TRBD1 as D (6 bases). Sequencing was performed on PBMCs. This TCR derives from a young woman in good health and CMV-seropositive. CDR3 coding DNA: TGTGCCAGCAGCCCCCACGGGACACCTTACAATGAGCAGTTCTTC. It codes for CASSPHGTPYNEQFF.